The next 4 T cell receptor beta chains were all read from a single sample in a study of blood T cell repertoires in COVID-19. Only in-frame clones appear in the TCRdb table, and some are missing; sequencing was by immunoSEQ multiplex PCR. This table has more than 200,000 clones, 80% to 85% appearing once. Material: peripheral blood. Receptor source: a man between 60 and 75 years old with acute or convalescent COVID-19.

The rearrangement joins TRBV28 to TRBJ1-1; 8 bases match TRBD1. The CDR3 sequence is 15 residues long. In germline, CDR1 is MDHEN, CDR2 SYDVKM. The V segment lost 5 bases and the J segment 4 bases; nucleotides outside the gene matches: 9. In DNA form, the CDR3 reads TGTGCCAGCAGTCCCCAGGGACAGGCGCTCACTGAAGCTTTCTTT. This sequence encodes CASSPQGQALTEAFF.

The gene calls are TRBV28 and TRBJ2-3, with 7 bases lining up with TRBD2. The CDR3 covers 16 residues. Per germline, CDR1 MDHEN and CDR2 SYDVKM. The V gene end was trimmed by 6 bases and the J gene end by 2 bases; junction bases not matched to a gene: 11. CDR3: CASSLASGDYTDTQYF. The DNA of the CDR3 is TGTGCCAGCAGCCTGGCTAGCGGAGACTACACAGATACGCAGTATTTT.

Concerning this clone itself: One junction end disagrees with the germline gene, perhaps due to a read error. The gene calls are TRBV5-4 and TRBJ2-1; perhaps TRBD2 as D (7 bases). The CDR3 extends over 15 amino acids. Germline CDR1 reads SGHNT; CDR2 reads YYREEE (reference sequence). The CDR3 DNA follows: TGTGCCAGCAGTTTGGGGGGGCAAACCTACAATGAGCAGTTCTTC. Its protein is CASSLGGQTYNEQFF.

V is TRBV5-1 and J is TRBJ2-1; possible D gene TRBD1, 6 bases. This CDR3 spans 15 amino acids. The V and J ends lost 8 bases and 0 bases respectively, with 15 bases between them. Germline CDR1 and CDR2: SGHRS and YFSETQ. The CDR3 nucleotides read TGCGCCAGTCGATCAACCAGGGGCTCCTACAATGAGCAGTTCTTC. This gives the protein CASRSTRGSYNEQFF.